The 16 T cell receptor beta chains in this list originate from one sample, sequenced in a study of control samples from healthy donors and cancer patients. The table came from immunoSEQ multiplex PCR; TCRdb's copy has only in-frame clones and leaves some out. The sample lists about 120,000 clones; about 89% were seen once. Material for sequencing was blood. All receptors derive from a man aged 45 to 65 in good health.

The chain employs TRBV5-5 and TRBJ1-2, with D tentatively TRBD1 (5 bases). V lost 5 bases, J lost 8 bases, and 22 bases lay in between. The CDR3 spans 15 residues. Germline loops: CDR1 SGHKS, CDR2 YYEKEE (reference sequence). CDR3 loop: CASRPAGTDFGGYTF. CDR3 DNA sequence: TGTGCCAGCAGGCCCGCTGGGACGGACTTCGGGGGCTACACCTTC.

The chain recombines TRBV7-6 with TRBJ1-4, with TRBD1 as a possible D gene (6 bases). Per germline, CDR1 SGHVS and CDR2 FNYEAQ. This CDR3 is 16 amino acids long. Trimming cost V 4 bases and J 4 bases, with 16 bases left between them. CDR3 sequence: CASSSLLTGVNEKLFF. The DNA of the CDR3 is TGTGCCAGCAGCTCCCTACTGACAGGCGTTAATGAAAAACTGTTTTTT.

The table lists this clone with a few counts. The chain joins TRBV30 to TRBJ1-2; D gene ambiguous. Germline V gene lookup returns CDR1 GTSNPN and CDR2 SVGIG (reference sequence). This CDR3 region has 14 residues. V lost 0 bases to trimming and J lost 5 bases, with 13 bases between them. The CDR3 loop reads CAWSVQRLIYGYTF. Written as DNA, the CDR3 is TGTGCCTGGAGTGTACAGAGACTGATTTATGGCTACACCTTC.

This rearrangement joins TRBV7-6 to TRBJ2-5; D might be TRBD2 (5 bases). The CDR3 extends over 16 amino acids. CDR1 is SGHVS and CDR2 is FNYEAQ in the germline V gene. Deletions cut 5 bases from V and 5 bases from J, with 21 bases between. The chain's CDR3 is CASSHRGSSRAETQYF. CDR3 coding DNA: TGTGCCAGCAGCCACCGGGGATCTAGCCGCGCGGAGACCCAGTACTTC.

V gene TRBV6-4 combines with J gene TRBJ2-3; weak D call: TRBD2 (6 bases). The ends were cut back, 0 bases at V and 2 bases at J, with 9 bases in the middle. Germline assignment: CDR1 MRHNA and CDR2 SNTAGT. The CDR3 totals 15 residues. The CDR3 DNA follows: TGTGCCAGCAGTGACTCGACTAGTATCACAGATACGCAGTATTTT. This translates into CASSDSTSITDTQYF.

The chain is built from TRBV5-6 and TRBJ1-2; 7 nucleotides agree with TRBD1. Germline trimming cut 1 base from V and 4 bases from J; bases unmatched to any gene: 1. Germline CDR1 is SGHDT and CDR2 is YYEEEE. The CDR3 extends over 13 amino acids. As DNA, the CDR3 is TGTGCCAGCAGCTTGACAGGGGTCTATGGCTACACCTTC. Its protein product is CASSLTGVYGYTF.

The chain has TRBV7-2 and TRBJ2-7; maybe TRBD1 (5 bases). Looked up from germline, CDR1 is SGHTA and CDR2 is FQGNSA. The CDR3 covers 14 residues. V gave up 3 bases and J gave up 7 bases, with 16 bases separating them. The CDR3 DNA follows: TGTGCCAGCAGCTTCGGGCAGGGTCTCGGAGAGCAGTACTTC. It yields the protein CASSFGQGLGEQYF.

DNA of the CDR3: TGTGCCAGTAGTATCGACAGAGATAATTCACCCCTCCACTTT. Translating gives CASSIDRDNSPLHF. The J gene is TRBJ1-6, the V gene TRBV19; D is possibly TRBD1 (5 bases). The V gene lost 3 bases and the J gene lost 5 bases, with 8 bases spanning the gap. The CDR3 runs 14 residues. CDR1 and CDR2 (germline): LNHDA, SQIVND (reference sequence).

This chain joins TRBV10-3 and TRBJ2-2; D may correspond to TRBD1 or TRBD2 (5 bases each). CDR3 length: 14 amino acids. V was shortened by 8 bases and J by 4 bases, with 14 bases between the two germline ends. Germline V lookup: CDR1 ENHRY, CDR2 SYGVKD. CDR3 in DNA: TGTGCCATCTGGAGTGGGGGTAGCACCGGGGAGCTGTTTTTT. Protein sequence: CAIWSGGSTGELFF.

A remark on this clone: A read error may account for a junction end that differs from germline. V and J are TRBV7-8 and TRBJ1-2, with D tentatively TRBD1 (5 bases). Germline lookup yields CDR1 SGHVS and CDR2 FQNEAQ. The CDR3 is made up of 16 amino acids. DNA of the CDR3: TGTGCCAGCAGCCTAGCCCTTTTGGGGGGAAACTATGGCTACACCTTC. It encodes CASSLALLGGNYGYTF.

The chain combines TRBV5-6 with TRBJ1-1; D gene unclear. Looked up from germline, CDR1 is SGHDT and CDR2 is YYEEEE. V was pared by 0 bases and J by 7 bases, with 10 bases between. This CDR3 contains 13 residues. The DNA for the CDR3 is TGTGCCAGCAGCTTGGAAGGAGGTCTTGAAGCTTTCTTT. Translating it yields CASSLEGGLEAFF.

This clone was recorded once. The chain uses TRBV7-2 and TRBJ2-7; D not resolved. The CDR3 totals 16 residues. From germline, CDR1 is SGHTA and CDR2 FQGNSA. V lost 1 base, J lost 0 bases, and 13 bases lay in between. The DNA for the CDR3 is TGTGCCAGCAGCTTAGTTGCCCGACTGCCCTCCTACGAGCAGTACTTC. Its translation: CASSLVARLPSYEQYF.

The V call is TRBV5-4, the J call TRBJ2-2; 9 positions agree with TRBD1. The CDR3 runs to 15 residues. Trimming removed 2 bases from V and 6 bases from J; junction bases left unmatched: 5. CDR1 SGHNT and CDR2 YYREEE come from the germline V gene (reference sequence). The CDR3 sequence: CASSLQGARAGELFF. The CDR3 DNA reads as TGTGCCAGCAGCTTACAGGGGGCCAGGGCCGGGGAGCTGTTTTTT.

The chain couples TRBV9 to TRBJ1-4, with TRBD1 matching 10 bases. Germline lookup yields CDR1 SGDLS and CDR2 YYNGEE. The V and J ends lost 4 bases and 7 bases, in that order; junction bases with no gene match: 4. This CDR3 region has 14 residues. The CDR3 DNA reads TGTGCCAGCAGCATAGGACAGGGGGGTGAAAAACTGTTTTTT. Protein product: CASSIGQGGEKLFF.

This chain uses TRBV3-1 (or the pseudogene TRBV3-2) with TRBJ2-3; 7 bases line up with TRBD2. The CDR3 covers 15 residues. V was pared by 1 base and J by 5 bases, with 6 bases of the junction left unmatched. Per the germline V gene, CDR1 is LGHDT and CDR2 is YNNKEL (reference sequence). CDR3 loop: CASSQGAGVVDTQYF. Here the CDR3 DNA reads TGTGCCAGCAGCCAAGGTGCGGGGGTGGTAGATACGCAGTATTTT.

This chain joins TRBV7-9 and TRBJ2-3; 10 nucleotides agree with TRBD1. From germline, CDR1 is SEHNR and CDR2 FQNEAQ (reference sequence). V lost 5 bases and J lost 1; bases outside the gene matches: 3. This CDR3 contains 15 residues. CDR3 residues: CASSGGTGGTDTQYF. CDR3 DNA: TGTGCCAGCAGCGGTGGGACAGGGGGCACAGATACGCAGTATTTT.